These T cell receptor beta chains were read from a single sample in a study of blood T cell repertoires in COVID-19. The repertoire was sequenced with immunoSEQ multiplex PCR; TCRdb's copy has only in-frame clones and lacks some. The sample lists 250,000 to 300,000 clones, roughly 89% seen once, with 2% to 2.5% in the top ten. Sequencing was performed on peripheral blood. These receptors came from a man aged 45 to 65 with acute or convalescent COVID-19. Both conserved end residues are part of each CDR3. The D gene is left open where the match is weak. Where a row states a size, it is once, few, many or the class of an expanded clone; other rows omit it.

>TRBV6-2/TRBV6-3|TRBJ2-7|-|-
CASSTPEAAALGNEQYF
TGTGCCAGCAGTACCCCCGAGGCAGCGGCCTTAGGGAACGAGCAGTACTTC
>TRBV4-2|TRBJ2-5|TRBD2|-
CASSQDLSGTGETQYF
TGTGCCAGCAGCCAAGATCTGAGCGGGACTGGAGAGACCCAGTACTTC
>TRBV2|TRBJ1-6|-|-
CASSAAGGRSYNSPLHF
TGTGCCAGCAGTGCGGCGGGGGGGAGATCCTATAATTCACCCCTCCACTTT
>TRBV20-1|TRBJ1-1|-|-
CSASSRRSPNTEAFF
TGCAGTGCTAGTTCTCGTCGGAGTCCGAACACTGAAGCTTTCTTT
>TRBV2|TRBJ2-2|TRBD1|-
CASRRQGGVGELFF
TGTGCCAGCAGGAGACAGGGGGGCGTCGGGGAGCTGTTTTTT
>TRBV21-1|TRBJ1-5|-|-
CASSNPGSRVGNQPQHF
TGTGCCAGCAGCAATCCCGGTAGTCGGGTAGGCAATCAGCCCCAGCATTTT
>TRBV18|TRBJ2-5|TRBD2|-
CASSPLAGATGETQYF
TGTGCCAGCTCACCCTTAGCGGGGGCCACGGGGGAGACCCAGTACTTC
>TRBV30|TRBJ2-7|-|few
CAWSARSYEQYF
TGTGCCTGGAGTGCCAGATCCTACGAGCAGTACTTC
>TRBV18|TRBJ2-1|TRBD1|-
CASSTGGFSYNEQFF
TGTGCCAGCTCAACAGGGGGATTCTCCTACAATGAGCAGTTCTTC
>TRBV15|TRBJ1-2|TRBD1|once
CATSVKTGGALYGYTF
TGTGCCACCAGCGTGAAAACAGGGGGGGCTTTGTATGGCTACACCTTC
>TRBV6-4|TRBJ1-6|-|once
CASSNTGRGNSPLHF
TGTGCCAGCAGCAACACAGGGAGGGGTAATTCACCCCTCCACTTT
>TRBV6-5|TRBJ2-1|-|-
CASNRGSSYNEQFF
TGTGCCAGCAACCGGGGAAGCTCCTACAATGAGCAGTTCTTC
>TRBV6-5|TRBJ2-5|-|-
CASRRRLAPGETQYF
TGTGCCAGTCGGCGGCGGCTAGCCCCCGGGGAGACCCAGTACTTC
>TRBV6-2/TRBV6-3|TRBJ1-2|-|-
CASSLDGRNGYTF
TGTGCCAGCAGTCTCGACGGGAGAAATGGCTACACCTTC
>TRBV6-5|TRBJ2-5|-|-
CASRGPGETQYF
TGTGCCAGCAGAGGACCGGGGGAGACCCAGTACTTC
>TRBV7-9|TRBJ1-6|TRBD1|-
CASSLGAGQGNSPLHF
TGTGCCAGCAGCTTAGGGGCGGGACAGGGTAATTCACCCCTCCACTTT
>TRBV19|TRBJ2-4|-|-
CASSNYRELAKNIQYF
TGTGCCAGTAGTAACTACAGGGAGCTAGCCAAAAACATTCAGTACTTC
>TRBV7-3|TRBJ2-1|TRBD2|-
CASSLNLRGVGNEQFF
TGTGCCAGCAGCTTAAATTTGCGGGGGGTTGGCAATGAGCAGTTCTTC
>TRBV6-5|TRBJ2-2|TRBD2|-
CASTYPGGTGELFF
TGTGCCAGCACATACCCGGGGGGCACCGGGGAGCTGTTTTTT
>TRBV10-3|TRBJ2-2|-|-
CAISDPNRTYNTGELFF
TGTGCCATCAGTGACCCTAATCGAACGTACAACACCGGGGAGCTGTTTTTT
>TRBV2|TRBJ2-2|-|once
CASSEGLLGTGELFF
TGTGCCAGCAGTGAAGGACTCCTGGGCACCGGGGAGCTGTTTTTT
>TRBV19|TRBJ2-3|TRBD2|-
CASSTPPGLAGPTDTQYF
TGTGCCAGTAGTACCCCTCCGGGACTAGCGGGGCCCACAGATACGCAGTATTTT
>TRBV5-1|TRBJ2-2|TRBD1|-
CASSLSQGGSGELFF
TGCGCCAGCAGCTTGTCACAGGGGGGATCCGGGGAGCTGTTTTTT
>TRBV5-1|TRBJ2-5|-|-
CASSLERIQETQYF
TGCGCCAGCAGCTTAGAGCGGATACAAGAGACCCAGTACTTC
>TRBV7-9|TRBJ1-1|-|-
CASPPRAPDTEAFF
TGTGCCAGCCCTCCGAGGGCCCCCGACACTGAAGCTTTCTTT
>TRBV25-1|TRBJ2-2|TRBD1|-
CASRGTGVTGELFF
TGTGCCAGCCGCGGGACAGGGGTCACCGGGGAGCTGTTTTTT
>TRBV9|TRBJ1-6|-|-
CASSEGDYNSPLHF
TGTGCCAGCAGCGAGGGGGACTATAATTCACCCCTCCACTTT
>TRBV12-3/TRBV12-4|TRBJ1-2|-|-
CASSLGQNVGYTF
TGTGCCAGCAGTTTAGGTCAGAACGTCGGCTACACCTTC
>TRBV27|TRBJ2-3|-|once
CASKSLRTGPNTQYF
TGTGCCAGCAAGTCCCTCCGAACCGGTCCTAATACGCAGTATTTT
>TRBV11-2|TRBJ2-2|-|few
CASTGGRTGELFF
TGTGCCAGCACCGGCGGTCGCACCGGGGAGCTGTTTTTT
>TRBV25-1|TRBJ1-2|-|few
CASRSHGGYTF
TGTGCCAGCAGGAGCCACGGTGGCTACACCTTC
>TRBV7-9|TRBJ1-2|-|-
CASRGDGGDLDGYTF
TGTGCCAGCCGGGGTGACGGGGGGGACCTTGATGGCTACACCTTC
>TRBV11-2|TRBJ1-3|-|-
CASSRGSSGNTIYF
TGTGCCAGCAGCCGCGGGAGCTCTGGAAACACCATATATTTT
>TRBV3-1/TRBV3-2|TRBJ1-2|TRBD1|-
CASSPRDRNYGYTF
TGTGCCAGCAGCCCCCGGGACAGGAACTATGGCTACACCTTC
>TRBV25-1|TRBJ1-1|-|-
CASSESRGEAFF
TGTGCCAGCAGTGAATCGAGGGGGGAAGCTTTCTTT
>TRBV6-5|TRBJ2-7|-|-
CASNDNQGEQYF
TGTGCCAGCAACGACAACCAGGGGGAGCAGTACTTC
>TRBV21-1|TRBJ2-7|-|-
CASSKGSRDRAGWNEQYF
TGTGCCAGCAGCAAAGGGAGTAGGGACAGGGCGGGATGGAACGAGCAGTACTTC
>TRBV2|TRBJ2-1|-|-
CASSVRSEKQFF
TGTGCCAGCAGTGTACGGAGCGAGAAGCAGTTCTTC
>TRBV6-5|TRBJ1-1|TRBD1|-
CASSYSGGAGPEAFF
TGTGCCAGCAGTTATTCAGGGGGCGCGGGGCCTGAAGCTTTCTTT
>TRBV6-5|TRBJ1-1|TRBD1|-
CASSLPTGSEAFF
TGTGCCAGCAGCTTGCCGACAGGGTCTGAAGCTTTCTTT
>TRBV5-6|TRBJ2-3|-|-
CASSDHADTQYF
TGTGCCAGCAGCGATCATGCGGATACGCAGTATTTT
>TRBV9|TRBJ2-3|TRBD2|-
CASSVEVAGGPGDTQYF
TGTGCCAGCAGCGTAGAGGTAGCGGGGGGGCCGGGAGATACGCAGTATTTT
>TRBV5-4|TRBJ2-2|TRBD1|-
CASSSTGGANTGELFF
TGTGCCAGCAGCAGTACAGGGGGCGCGAACACCGGGGAGCTGTTTTTT
>TRBV6-5|TRBJ1-2|-|-
CASSYGGIYGYTF
TGTGCCAGCAGTTACGGAGGGATCTATGGCTACACCTTC
>TRBV18|TRBJ2-3|TRBD1|-
CASLATGQGTDTQYF
TGTGCCAGCTTAGCGACAGGGCAAGGCACAGATACGCAGTATTTT
>TRBV9|TRBJ1-4|-|-
CASSVGISGGKLFF
TGTGCCAGCAGCGTAGGAATAAGCGGAGGGAAACTGTTTTTT
>TRBV12-3/TRBV12-4|TRBJ1-2|TRBD1|once
CASMRGRGGYTF
TGTGCCAGCATGAGGGGGCGAGGAGGCTACACCTTC